These T cell receptor beta chains were read from a single sample in a study of early T cells in non-severe SARS-CoV-2 infection. TCRdb called the 5' RACE reads again in MiXCR, with one record for every CDR3 protein. Of fewer than 85,000 distinct CDR3 sequences in the sample, roughly 13% were seen once. Sequencing was carried out using whole blood. The receptors originated from an adult who was a healthcare worker with PCR-confirmed SARS-CoV-2 infection or an uninfected control (not recorded which). Both conserved end residues are part of each CDR3.

CDR3	V	J
CASTLTKNTEAFF	TRBV3-1	TRBJ1-1
CASSYSTAVNYGYTF	TRBV6-5	TRBJ1-2
CASSEEGTGGLKTQYF	TRBV6-1	TRBJ2-5
CASSFAGANLDTQYF	TRBV12-3/TRBV12-4	TRBJ2-3
CASGRDRVAEQYF	TRBV12-5	TRBJ2-7
CASTRGTRTDTQYF	TRBV27	TRBJ2-3
CASRDYRVTNTGELFF	TRBV4-1	TRBJ2-2
CASKGTRSETGELFF	TRBV6-6	TRBJ2-2
CASRETGSGTEAFF	TRBV28	TRBJ1-1
CSVLGLRLSNYGYTF	TRBV29-1	TRBJ1-2
CASNPSGVSYNEQFF	TRBV5-1	TRBJ2-1
CASSSPGEGLDGYTF	TRBV19	TRBJ1-2
CSARDWDRRTDTQYF	TRBV20-1	TRBJ2-3
CASSREINEKLFF	TRBV3-1	TRBJ1-4
CASSLGVGEQYF	TRBV5-1	TRBJ2-7
CASSPGQYTEAFF	TRBV3-1	TRBJ1-1
CASSPRITRDNEQFF	TRBV18	TRBJ2-1
CASSGGQGLSSYNSPLHF	TRBV25-1	TRBJ1-6
CASSFRFSGANVLTF	TRBV27	TRBJ2-6
CASSEAGGNSPLHF	TRBV6-1	TRBJ1-6
CASSVAGGKETQYF	TRBV9	TRBJ2-5
CASSQEPGFYNSPLHF	TRBV3-1	TRBJ1-6
CSVPRRGRGETGQYF	TRBV29-1	TRBJ2-5
CASSYDGGIGSPLHF	TRBV27	TRBJ1-6
CASSLQGRDTEAFF	TRBV28	TRBJ1-1
CASSLAGQIYNSPLHF	TRBV7-9	TRBJ1-6
CASSQETSNSYNEQFF	TRBV3-1	TRBJ2-1
CATSTPMGGDNEQFF	TRBV24-1	TRBJ2-1
CASSSDPGGYNEQFF	TRBV5-1	TRBJ2-1
CASSPRLGVTEAFF	TRBV7-2	TRBJ1-1
CASSREVYNSPLHF	TRBV7-6	TRBJ1-6
CASSPVRGSYNEQFF	TRBV7-9	TRBJ2-1
CTWSVGGRGAFF	TRBV30	TRBJ1-1
CASSYPEGNTQYF	TRBV6-6	TRBJ2-3
CAISMPGGSEFTYNEQFF	TRBV10-3	TRBJ2-1
CASSVVLPDTQYF	TRBV9	TRBJ2-3
CASSPQGLGYEQYF	TRBV27	TRBJ2-7
CASSPTLGQGLPLDGYTF	TRBV7-9	TRBJ1-2
CATTGWDKELNYGYTF	TRBV19	TRBJ1-2
CASSYGTGEGYGYTF	TRBV7-6	TRBJ1-2
CASRDLTGTGNGYTF	TRBV2	TRBJ1-2
CASSPLEGDYEQYF	TRBV4-2	TRBJ2-7
CASSLVRGIGNTIYF	TRBV7-2	TRBJ1-3
CASRTGQETQYF	TRBV28	TRBJ2-5
CASSPYLGGEQYF	TRBV9	TRBJ2-7
CASSLRQAGSMNTEAFF	TRBV5-1	TRBJ1-1
CASSSRLAGVTYNEQFF	TRBV4-1	TRBJ2-1